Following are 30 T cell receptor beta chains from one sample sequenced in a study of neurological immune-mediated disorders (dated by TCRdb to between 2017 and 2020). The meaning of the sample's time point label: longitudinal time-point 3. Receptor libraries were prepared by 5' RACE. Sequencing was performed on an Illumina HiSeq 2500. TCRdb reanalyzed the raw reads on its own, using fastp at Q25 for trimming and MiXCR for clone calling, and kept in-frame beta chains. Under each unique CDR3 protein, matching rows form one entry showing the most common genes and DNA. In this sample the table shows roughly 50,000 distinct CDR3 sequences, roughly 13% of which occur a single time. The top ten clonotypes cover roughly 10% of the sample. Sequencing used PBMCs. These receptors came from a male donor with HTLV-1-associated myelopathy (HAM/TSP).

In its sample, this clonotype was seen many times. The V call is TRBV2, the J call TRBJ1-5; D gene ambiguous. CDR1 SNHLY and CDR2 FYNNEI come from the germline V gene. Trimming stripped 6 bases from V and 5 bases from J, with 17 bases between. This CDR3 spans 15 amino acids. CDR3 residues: CASSTDRAGDQPQHF. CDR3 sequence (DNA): TGTGCCAGCAGCACTGACCGGGCCGGGGATCAGCCCCAGCATTTT.

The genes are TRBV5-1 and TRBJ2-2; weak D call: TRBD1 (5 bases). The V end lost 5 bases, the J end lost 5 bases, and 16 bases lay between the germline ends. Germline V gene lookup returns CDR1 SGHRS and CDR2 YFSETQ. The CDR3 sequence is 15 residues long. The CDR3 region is CASSHGQGRTGELFF. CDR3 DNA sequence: TGCGCCAGCAGTCACGGGCAGGGTCGGACCGGGGAGCTGTTTTTT.

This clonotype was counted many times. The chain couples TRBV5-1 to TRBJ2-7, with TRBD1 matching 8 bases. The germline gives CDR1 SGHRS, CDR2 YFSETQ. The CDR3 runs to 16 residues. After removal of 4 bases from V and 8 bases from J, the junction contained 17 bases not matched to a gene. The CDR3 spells CASSTGQEKPTRQQYF. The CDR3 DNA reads TGCGCCAGCAGCACGGGACAGGAGAAGCCCACCCGCCAGCAGTACTTC.

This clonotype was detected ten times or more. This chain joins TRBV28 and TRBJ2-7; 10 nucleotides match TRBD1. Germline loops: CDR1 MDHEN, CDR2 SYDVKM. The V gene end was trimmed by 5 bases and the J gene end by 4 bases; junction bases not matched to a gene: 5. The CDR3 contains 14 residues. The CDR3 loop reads CASSPTGGLYEQYF. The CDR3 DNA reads TGTGCCAGCAGTCCGACAGGGGGCTTGTACGAGCAGTACTTC.

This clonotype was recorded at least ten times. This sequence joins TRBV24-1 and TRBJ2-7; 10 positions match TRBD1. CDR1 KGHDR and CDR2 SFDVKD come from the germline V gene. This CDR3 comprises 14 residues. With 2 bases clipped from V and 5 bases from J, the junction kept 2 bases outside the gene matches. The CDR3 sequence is CATSDSGTGDEQYF. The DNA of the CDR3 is TGTGCCACCAGTGATTCCGGGACAGGGGACGAGCAGTACTTC.

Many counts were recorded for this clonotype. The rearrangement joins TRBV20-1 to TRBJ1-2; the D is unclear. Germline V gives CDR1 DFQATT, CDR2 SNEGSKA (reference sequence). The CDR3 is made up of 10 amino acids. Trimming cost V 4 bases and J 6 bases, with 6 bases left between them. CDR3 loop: CSATGNGYTF. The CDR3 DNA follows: TGCAGTGCTACTGGGAATGGCTACACCTTC.

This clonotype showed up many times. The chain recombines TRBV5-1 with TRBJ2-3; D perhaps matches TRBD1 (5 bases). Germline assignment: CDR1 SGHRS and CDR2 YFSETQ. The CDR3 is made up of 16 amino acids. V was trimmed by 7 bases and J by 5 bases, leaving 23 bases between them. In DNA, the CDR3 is TGCGCCAGCCACTATGAGCTGCGTGGGGCAAAAGATACGCAGTATTTT. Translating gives CASHYELRGAKDTQYF.

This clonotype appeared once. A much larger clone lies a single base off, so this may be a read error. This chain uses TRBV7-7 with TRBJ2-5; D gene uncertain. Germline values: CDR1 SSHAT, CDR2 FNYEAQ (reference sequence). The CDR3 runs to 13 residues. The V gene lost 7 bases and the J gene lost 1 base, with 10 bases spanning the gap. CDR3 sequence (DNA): TGTGCCAGCATCCAGAGAGTCCAAGAGACCCAGTACTTC. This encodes CASIQRVQETQYF.

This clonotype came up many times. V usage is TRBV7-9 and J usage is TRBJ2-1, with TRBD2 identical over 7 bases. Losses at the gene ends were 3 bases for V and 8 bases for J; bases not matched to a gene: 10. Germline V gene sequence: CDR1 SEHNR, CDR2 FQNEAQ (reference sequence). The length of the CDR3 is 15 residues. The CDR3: CASSLTSIAPYEQFF. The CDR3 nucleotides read TGTGCCAGCAGCTTGACTAGCATCGCTCCCTATGAGCAGTTCTTC.

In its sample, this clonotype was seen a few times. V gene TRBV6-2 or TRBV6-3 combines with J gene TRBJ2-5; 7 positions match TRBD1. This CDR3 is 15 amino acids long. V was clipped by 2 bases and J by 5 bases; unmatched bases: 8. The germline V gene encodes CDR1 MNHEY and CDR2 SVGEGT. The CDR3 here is CASSYDRQGRETQYF. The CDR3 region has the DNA TGTGCCAGCAGTTACGACCGACAGGGTAGGGAGACCCAGTACTTC.

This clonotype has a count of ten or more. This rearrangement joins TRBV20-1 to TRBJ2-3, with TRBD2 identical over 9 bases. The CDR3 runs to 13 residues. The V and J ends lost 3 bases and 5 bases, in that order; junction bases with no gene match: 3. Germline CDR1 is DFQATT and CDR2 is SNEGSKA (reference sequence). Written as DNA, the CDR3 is TGCAGTGCTAGGCGGGGGGGAGGAGATACGCAGTATTTT. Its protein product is CSARRGGGDTQYF.

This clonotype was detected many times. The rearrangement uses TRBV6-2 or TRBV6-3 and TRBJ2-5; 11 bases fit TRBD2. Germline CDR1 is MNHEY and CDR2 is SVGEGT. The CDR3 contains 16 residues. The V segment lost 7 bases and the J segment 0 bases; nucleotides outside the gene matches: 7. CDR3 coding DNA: TGTGCCAGCAATTTTCCGGGACTAGCGGACCAAGAGACCCAGTACTTC. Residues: CASNFPGLADQETQYF.

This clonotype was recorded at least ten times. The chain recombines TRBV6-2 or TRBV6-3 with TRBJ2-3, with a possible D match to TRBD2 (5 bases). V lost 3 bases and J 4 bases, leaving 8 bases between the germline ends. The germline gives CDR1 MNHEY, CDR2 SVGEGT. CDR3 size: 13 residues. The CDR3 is CASSYGRADTQYF. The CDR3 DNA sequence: TGTGCCAGCAGTTATGGGCGGGCAGATACGCAGTATTTT.

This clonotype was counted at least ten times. The DNA of the CDR3 is TGTGCCAGCAGTTACGAAGTTGGCAATCAGCCCCAGCATTTT. It translates to CASSYEVGNQPQHF. This chain links TRBV6-2 or TRBV6-3 with TRBJ1-5; D is unresolved. Trimming took 2 bases from V and 2 from J, leaving 7 bases between them. CDR1 is MNHEY, CDR2 SVGEGT, per germline. The CDR3 has 14 amino acids.

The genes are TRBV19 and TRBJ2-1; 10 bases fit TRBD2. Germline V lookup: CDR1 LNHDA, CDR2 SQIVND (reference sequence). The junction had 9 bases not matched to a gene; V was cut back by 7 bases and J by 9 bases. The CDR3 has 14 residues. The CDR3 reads CASNSGGRRGEQFF. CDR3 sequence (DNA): TGTGCCAGTAATAGCGGGGGGCGGCGCGGTGAGCAGTTCTTC.

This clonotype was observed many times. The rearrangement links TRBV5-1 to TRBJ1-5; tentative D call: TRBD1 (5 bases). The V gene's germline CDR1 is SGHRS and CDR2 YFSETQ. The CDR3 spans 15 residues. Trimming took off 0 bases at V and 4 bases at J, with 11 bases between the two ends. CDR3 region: CASSLGDSENQPQHF. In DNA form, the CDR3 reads TGCGCCAGCAGCTTGGGAGACAGCGAGAATCAGCCCCAGCATTTT.

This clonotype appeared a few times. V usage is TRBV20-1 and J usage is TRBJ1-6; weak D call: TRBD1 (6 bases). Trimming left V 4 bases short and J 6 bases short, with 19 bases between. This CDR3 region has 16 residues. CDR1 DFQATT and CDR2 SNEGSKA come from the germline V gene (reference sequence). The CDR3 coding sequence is TGCAGTGCTACCCACCCGCAGGGGAACAGTAATTCACCCCTCCACTTT. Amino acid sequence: CSATHPQGNSNSPLHF.

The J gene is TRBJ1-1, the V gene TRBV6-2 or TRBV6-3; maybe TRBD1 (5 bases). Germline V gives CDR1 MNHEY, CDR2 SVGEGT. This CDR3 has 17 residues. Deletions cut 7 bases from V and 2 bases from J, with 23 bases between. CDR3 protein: CASTPFGGTLGNTEAFF. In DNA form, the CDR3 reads TGTGCCAGCACCCCGTTTGGGGGAACTTTGGGCAACACTGAAGCTTTCTTT.

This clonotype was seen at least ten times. CDR3 loop: CSVVVGQQNYGYTF. Written as DNA, the CDR3 is TGCAGCGTTGTTGTGGGACAGCAGAACTATGGCTACACCTTC. The chain joins TRBV29-1 to TRBJ1-2, with 7 bases fitting TRBD1. The V gene end was trimmed by 4 bases and the J gene end by 2 bases; junction bases not matched to a gene: 7. The CDR3 totals 14 residues. From germline, CDR1 is SQVTM and CDR2 ANQGSEA.

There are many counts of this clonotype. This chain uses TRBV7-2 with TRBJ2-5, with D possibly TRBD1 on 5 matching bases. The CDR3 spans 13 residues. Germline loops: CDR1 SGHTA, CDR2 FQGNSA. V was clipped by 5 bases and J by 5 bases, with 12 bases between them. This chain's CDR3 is CASSQGYGETQYF. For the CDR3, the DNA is TGTGCCAGCAGCCAGGGTTACGGTGAGACCCAGTACTTC.

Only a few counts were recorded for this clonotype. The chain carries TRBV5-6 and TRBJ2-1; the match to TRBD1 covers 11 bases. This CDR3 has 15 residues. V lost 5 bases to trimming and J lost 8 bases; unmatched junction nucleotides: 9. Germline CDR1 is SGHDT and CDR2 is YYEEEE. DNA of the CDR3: TGTGCCAGCAGACTGAGGACAGGGGGCACGGATGAGCAGTTCTTC. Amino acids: CASRLRTGGTDEQFF.

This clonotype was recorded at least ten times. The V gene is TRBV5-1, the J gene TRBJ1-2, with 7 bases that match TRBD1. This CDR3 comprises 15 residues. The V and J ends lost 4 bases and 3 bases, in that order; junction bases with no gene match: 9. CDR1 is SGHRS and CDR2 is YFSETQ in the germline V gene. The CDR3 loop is CASSPATGNYYGYTF. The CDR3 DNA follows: TGCGCCAGCAGCCCTGCGACAGGGAACTACTATGGCTACACCTTC.

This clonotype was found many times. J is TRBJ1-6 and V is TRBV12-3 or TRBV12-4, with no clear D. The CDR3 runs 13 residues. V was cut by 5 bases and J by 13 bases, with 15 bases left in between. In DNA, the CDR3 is TGTGCCAGCAGTCCCCCCCCTCCCGGCCCCCTCCACTTT. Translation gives CASSPPPPGPLHF.

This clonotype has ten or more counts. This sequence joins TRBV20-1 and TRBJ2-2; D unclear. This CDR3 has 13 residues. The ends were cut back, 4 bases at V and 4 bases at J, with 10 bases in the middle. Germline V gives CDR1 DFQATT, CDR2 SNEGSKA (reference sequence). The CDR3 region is CSATPPSTGELFF. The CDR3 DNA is TGCAGTGCTACACCCCCGAGCACCGGGGAGCTGTTTTTT.

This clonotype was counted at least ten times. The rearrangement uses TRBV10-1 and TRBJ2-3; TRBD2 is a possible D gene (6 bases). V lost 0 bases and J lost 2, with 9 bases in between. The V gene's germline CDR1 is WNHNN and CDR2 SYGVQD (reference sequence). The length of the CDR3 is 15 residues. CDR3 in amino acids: CASSESAGNTDTQYF. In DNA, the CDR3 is TGCGCCAGCAGTGAGTCCGCGGGGAACACAGATACGCAGTATTTT.

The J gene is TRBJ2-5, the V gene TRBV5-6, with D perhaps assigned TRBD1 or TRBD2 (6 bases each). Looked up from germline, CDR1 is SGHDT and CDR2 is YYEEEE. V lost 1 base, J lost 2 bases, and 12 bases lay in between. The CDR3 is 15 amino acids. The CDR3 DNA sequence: TGTGCCAGCAGCTTGCAATGGGGGGCGCAAGAGACCCAGTACTTC. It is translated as CASSLQWGAQETQYF.

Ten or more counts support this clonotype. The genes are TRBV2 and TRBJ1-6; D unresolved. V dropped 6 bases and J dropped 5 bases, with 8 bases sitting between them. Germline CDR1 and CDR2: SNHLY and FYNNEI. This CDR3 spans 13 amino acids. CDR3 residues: CASSWTNNSPLHF. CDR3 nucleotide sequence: TGTGCCAGCAGCTGGACCAATAATTCACCCCTCCACTTT.

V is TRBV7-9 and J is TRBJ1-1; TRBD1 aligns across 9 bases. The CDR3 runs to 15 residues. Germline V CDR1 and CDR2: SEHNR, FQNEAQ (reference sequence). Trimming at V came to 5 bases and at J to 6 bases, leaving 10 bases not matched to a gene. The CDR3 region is CASSLTGGAGSEAFF. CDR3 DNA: TGTGCCAGCAGCCTTACAGGGGGCGCGGGCTCTGAAGCTTTCTTT.

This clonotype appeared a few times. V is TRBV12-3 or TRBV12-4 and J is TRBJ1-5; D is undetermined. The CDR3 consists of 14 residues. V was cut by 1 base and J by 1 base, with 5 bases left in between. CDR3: CASSLGASNQPQHF. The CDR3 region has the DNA TGTGCCAGCAGTTTAGGTGCGAGCAATCAGCCCCAGCATTTT.

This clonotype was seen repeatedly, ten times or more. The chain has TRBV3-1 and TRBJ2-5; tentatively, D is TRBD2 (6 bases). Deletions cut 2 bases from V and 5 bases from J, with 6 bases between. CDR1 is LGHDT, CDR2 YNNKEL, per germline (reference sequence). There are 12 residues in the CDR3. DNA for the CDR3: TGTGCCAGCAGCCAACTAGCGGAGACCCAGTACTTC. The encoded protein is CASSQLAETQYF.